This T cell receptor beta chain originates from a study of blood T cell repertoires in COVID-19. Overall study context: Collection of acute and convalescent COVID-19 samples took place in the United States, Italy and Spain. PBMCs, B-cell-depleted T cells, or T cells were the source of the cDNA or gDNA that made up the material.

This CDR3 is built from 18 residues. Germline trimming cut 1 base from V and 4 bases from J; bases unmatched to any gene: 14. Per the germline V gene, CDR1 is SQVTM and CDR2 is ANQGSEA. Per the original data handling: Nucleated cell counts were estimated from reference gene primer amplification. TCRdb keeps only in-frame clones here, not all; method: immunoSEQ multiplex PCR. From that table come the V and J calls and clone size; the DNA was used to work out D and trimming. The sample includes 30,000 to 45,000 clones, around nine tenths of them seen just once. The chain recombines TRBV29-1 with TRBJ2-7; 12 bases match TRBD2. The sequence was obtained from a man aged 65 to 79 with active COVID-19. Material for sequencing was peripheral blood. CDR3 sequence (DNA): TGCAGCGTTGAAGTTCGGCTAGCGGGGGGGCTCCCACCTTACGAGCAGTACTTC. It encodes CSVEVRLAGGLPPYEQYF.